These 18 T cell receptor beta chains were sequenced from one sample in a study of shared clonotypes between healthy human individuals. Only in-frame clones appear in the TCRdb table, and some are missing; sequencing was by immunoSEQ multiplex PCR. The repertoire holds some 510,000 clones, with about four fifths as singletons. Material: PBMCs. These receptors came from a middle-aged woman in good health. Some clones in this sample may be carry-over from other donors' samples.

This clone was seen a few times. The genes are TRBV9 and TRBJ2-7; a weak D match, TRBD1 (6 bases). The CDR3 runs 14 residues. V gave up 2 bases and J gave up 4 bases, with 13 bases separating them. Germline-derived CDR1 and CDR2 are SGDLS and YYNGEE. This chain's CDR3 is CASSVTGSTYEQYF. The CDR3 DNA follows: TGTGCCAGCAGCGTGACAGGTTCAACTTACGAGCAGTACTTC.

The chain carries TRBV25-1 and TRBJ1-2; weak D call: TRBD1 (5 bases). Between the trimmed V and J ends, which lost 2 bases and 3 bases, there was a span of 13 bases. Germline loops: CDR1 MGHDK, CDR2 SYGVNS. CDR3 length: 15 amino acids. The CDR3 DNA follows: TGTGCCAGCAGTGAACGGCGTGGGGGGTACTATGGCTACACCTTC. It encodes CASSERRGGYYGYTF.

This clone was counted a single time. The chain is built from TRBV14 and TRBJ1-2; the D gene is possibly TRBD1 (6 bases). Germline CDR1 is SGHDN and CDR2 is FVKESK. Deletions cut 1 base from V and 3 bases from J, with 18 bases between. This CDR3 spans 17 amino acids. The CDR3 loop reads CASSQGPIGGVDYGYTF. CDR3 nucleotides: TGTGCCAGCAGCCAAGGGCCAATTGGGGGCGTGGACTATGGCTACACCTTC.

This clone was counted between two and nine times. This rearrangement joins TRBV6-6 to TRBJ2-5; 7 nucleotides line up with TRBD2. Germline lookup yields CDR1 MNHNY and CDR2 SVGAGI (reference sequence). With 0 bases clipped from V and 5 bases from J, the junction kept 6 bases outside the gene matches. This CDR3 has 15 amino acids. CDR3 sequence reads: CASSYSTEGGETQYF. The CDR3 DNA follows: TGTGCCAGCAGTTACTCGACGGAGGGAGGGGAGACCCAGTACTTC.

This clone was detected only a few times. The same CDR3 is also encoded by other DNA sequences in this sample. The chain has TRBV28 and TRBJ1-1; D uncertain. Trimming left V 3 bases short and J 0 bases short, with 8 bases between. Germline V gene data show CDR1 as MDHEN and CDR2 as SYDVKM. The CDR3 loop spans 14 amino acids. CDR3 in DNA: TGTGCCAGCAGTTTCAGAGCGGTGAACACTGAAGCTTTCTTT. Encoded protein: CASSFRAVNTEAFF.

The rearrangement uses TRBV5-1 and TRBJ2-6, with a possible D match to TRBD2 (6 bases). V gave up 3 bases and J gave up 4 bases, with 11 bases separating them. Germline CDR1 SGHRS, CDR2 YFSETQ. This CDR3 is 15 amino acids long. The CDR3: CASSSSGVGANVLTF. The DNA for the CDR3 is TGCGCCAGCAGCTCATCGGGGGTCGGGGCCAACGTCCTGACTTTC.

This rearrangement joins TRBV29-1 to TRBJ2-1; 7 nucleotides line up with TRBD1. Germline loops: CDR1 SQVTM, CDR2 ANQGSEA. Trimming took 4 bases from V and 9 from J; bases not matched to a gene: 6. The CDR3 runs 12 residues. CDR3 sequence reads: CSVGGPGGEQFF. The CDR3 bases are TGCAGCGTTGGGGGGCCAGGGGGTGAGCAGTTCTTC.

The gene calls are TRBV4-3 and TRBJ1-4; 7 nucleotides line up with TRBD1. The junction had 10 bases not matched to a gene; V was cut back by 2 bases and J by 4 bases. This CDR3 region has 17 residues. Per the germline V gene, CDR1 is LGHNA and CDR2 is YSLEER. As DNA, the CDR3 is TGCGCCAGCAGCCAACAACTTGACAGGGTGAATAATGAAAAACTGTTTTTT. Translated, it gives CASSQQLDRVNNEKLFF.

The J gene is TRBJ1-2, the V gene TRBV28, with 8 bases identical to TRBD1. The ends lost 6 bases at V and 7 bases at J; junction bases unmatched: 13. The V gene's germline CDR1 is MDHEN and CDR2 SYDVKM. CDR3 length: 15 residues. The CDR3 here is CASSLGRSGGGGYTF. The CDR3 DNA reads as TGTGCCAGCAGCCTAGGGCGCTCAGGGGGCGGTGGCTACACCTTC.

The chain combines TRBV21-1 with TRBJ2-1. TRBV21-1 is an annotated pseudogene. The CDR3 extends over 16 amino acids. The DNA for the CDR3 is TGTGCCAGCAGCAAAGATAGGAGAACAGACTACAATGAGCAGTTCTTC. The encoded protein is CASSKDRRTDYNEQFF.

CDR3 amino acids: CASSLTLTGENGELFF. The CDR3 nucleotides read TGTGCCAGCTCACTTACCTTGACAGGGGAGAACGGGGAGCTGTTTTTT. The chain has TRBV18 and TRBJ2-2; 8 bases line up with TRBD1. The CDR3 covers 16 residues. The germline V gene encodes CDR1 KGHSH and CDR2 LQKENI. V lost 4 bases, J lost 7 bases, and 11 bases stayed unmatched.

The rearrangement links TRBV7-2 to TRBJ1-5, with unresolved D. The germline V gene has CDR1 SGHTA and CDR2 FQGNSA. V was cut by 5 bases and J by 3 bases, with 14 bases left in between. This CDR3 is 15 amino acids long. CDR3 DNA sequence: TGTGCCAGCAGCCCAATCGGGCAGAACAATCAGCCCCAGCATTTT. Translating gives CASSPIGQNNQPQHF.

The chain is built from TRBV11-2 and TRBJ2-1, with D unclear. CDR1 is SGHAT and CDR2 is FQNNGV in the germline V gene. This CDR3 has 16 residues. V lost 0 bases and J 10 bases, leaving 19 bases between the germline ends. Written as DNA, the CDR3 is TGTGCCAGCAGCTTAGATTCAGGTCTGCCCACAATGGAGCAGTTCTTC. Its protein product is CASSLDSGLPTMEQFF.

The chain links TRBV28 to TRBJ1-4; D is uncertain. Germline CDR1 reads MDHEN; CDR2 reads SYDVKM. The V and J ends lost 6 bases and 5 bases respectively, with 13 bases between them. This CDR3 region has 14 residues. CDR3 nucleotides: TGTGCCAGCAGCCCCAGGTATCTAAATGAAAAACTGTTTTTT. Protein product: CASSPRYLNEKLFF.

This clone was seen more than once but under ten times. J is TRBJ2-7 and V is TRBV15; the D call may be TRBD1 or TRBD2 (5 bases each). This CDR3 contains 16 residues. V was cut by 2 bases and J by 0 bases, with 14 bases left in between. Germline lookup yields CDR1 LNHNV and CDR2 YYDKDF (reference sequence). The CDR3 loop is CATSRNPGRSSYEQYF. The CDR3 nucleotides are TGTGCCACCAGCAGAAATCCGGGACGGAGCTCCTACGAGCAGTACTTC.

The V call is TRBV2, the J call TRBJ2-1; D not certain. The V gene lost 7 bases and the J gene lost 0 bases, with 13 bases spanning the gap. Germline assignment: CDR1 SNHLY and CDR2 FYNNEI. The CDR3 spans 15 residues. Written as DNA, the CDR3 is TGTGCCAGCAAGTTGGGCGGTAACTCCTACAATGAGCAGTTCTTC. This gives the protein CASKLGGNSYNEQFF.

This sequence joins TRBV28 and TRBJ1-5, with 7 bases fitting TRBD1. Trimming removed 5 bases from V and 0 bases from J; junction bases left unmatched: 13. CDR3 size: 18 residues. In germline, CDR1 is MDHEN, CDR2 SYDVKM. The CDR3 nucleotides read TGTGCCAGCAGTCCTACCGGACAGGAGTTATATAGCAATCAGCCCCAGCATTTT. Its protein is CASSPTGQELYSNQPQHF.

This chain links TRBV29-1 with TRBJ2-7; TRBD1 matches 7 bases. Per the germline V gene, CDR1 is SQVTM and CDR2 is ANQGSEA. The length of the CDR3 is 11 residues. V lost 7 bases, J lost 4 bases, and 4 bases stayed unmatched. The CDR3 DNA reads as TGCAGCGCCGGGGACAGTTACGAGCAGTACTTC. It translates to CSAGDSYEQYF.